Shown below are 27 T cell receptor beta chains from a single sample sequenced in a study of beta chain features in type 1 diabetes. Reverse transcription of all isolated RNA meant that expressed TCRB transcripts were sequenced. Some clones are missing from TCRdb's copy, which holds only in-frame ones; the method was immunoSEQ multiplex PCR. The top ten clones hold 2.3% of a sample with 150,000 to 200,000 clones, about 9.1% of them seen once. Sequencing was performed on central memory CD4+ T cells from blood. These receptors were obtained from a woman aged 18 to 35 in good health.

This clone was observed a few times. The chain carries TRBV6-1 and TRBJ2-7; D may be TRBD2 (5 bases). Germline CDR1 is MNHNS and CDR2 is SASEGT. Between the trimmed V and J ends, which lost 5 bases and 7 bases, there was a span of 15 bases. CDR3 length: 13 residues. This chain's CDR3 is CASSPDVGGEQYF. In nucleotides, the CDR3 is TGTGCCAGCAGTCCTGACGTGGGCGGGGAGCAGTACTTC.

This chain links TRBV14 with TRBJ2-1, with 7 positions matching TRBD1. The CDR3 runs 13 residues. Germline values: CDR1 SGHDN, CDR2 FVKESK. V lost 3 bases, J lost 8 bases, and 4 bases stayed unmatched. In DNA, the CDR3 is TGTGCCAGCAGCCAGTCTACAGGGGATGAGCAGTTCTTC. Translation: CASSQSTGDEQFF.

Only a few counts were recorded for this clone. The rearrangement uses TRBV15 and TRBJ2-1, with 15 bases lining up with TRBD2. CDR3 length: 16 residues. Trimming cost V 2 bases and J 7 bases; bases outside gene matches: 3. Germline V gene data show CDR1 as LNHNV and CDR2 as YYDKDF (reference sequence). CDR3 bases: TGTGCCACCAGCAGACGGACTAGCGGGAGGGGAAATGAGCAGTTCTTC. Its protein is CATSRRTSGRGNEQFF.

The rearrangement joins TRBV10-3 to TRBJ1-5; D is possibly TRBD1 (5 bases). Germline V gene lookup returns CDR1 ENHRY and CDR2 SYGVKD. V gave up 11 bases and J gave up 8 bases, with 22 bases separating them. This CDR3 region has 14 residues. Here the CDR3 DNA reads TGTGCCTCGAGCCCAGGGAGGAGCCGCGAGCCCCAGCATTTT. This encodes CASSPGRSREPQHF.

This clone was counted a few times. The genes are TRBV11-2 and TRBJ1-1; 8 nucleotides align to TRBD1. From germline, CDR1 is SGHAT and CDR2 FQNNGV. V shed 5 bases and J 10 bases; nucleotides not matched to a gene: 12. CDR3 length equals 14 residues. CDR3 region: CASSRGQGQMGAFF. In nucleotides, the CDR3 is TGTGCCAGCAGCCGAGGACAGGGTCAAATGGGAGCTTTCTTT.

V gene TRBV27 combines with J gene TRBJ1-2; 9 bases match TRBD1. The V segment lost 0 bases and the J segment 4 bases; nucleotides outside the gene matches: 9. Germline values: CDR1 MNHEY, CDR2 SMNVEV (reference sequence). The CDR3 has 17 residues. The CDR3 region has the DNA TGTGCCAGCAGTTTATCCGACCGGGACAGGGTCCTCTATGGCTACACCTTC. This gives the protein CASSLSDRDRVLYGYTF.

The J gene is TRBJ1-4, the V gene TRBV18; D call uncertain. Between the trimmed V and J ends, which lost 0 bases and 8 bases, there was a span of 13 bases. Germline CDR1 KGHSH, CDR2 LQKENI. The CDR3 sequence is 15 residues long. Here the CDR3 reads CASSPPRGEEEKLFF. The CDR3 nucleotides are TGTGCCAGCTCACCACCGCGGGGTGAGGAAGAAAAACTGTTTTTT.

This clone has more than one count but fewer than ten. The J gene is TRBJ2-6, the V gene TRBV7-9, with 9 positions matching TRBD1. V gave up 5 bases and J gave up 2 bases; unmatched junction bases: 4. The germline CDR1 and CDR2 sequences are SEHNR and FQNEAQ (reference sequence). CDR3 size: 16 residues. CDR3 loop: CASSARQGAGANVLTF. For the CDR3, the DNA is TGTGCCAGCAGCGCCAGACAGGGGGCTGGGGCCAACGTCCTGACTTTC.

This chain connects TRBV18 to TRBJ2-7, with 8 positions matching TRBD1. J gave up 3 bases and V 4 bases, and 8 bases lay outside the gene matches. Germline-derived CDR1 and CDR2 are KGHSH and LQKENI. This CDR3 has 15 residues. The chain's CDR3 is CASSRGQGLYYEQYF. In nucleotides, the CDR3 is TGTGCCAGCTCACGTGGACAGGGACTCTACTACGAGCAGTACTTC.

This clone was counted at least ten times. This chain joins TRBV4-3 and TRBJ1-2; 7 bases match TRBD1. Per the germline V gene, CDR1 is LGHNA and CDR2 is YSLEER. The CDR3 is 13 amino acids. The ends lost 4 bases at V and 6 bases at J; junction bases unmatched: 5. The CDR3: CASSPGTADGYTF. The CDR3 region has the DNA TGCGCCAGCAGCCCTGGGACAGCCGATGGCTACACCTTC.

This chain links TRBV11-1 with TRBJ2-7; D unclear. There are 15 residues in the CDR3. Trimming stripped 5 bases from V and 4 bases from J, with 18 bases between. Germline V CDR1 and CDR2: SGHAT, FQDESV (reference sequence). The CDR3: CASSPNGGNMYEQYF. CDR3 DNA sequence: TGTGCCAGCAGCCCGAACGGCGGAAATATGTACGAGCAGTACTTC.

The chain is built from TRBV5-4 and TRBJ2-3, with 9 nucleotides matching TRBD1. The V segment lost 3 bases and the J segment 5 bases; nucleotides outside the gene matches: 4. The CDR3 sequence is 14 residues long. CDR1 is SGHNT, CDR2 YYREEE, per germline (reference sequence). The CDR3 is CASSSDRGGDTQYF. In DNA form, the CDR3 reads TGTGCCAGCAGCTCGGACAGGGGTGGAGATACGCAGTATTTT.

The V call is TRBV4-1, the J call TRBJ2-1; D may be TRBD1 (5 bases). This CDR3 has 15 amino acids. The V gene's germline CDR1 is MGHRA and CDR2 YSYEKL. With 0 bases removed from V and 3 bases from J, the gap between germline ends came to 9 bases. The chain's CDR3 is CASSQDPRDYNEQFF. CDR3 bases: TGCGCCAGCAGCCAAGACCCCAGGGACTACAATGAGCAGTTCTTC.

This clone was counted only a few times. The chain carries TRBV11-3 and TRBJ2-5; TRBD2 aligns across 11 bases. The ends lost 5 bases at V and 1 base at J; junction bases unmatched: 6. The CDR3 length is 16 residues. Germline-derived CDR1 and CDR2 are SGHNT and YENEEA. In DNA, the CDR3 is TGTGCCAGCAGCCCTTCTGGGACTAGCGGCCAAGAGACCCAGTACTTC. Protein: CASSPSGTSGQETQYF.

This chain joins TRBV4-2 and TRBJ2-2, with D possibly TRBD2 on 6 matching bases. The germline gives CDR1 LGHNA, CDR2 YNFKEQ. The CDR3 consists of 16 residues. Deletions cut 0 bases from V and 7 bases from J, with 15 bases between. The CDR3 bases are TGTGCCAGCAGCCAAGATCCCACGGGGGTGGGCGGGGAGCTGTTTTTT. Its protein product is CASSQDPTGVGGELFF.

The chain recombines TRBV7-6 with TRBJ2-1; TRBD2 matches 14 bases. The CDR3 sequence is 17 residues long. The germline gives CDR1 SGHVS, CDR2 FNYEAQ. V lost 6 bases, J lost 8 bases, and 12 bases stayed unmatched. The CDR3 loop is CASSLQTSGRASDEQFF. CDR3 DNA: TGTGCCAGCAGTCTACAGACTAGCGGGAGGGCCAGCGATGAGCAGTTCTTC.

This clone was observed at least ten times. CDR3 residues: CASVPGQYYGYTF. Here the CDR3 DNA reads TGTGCCAGCGTCCCGGGACAGTACTATGGCTACACCTTC. The rearrangement joins TRBV2 to TRBJ1-2, with 7 bases matching TRBD1. With V trimmed by 8 bases and J by 3 bases, 6 bases remained unmatched. Germline CDR1 is SNHLY and CDR2 is FYNNEI. This CDR3 has 13 residues.

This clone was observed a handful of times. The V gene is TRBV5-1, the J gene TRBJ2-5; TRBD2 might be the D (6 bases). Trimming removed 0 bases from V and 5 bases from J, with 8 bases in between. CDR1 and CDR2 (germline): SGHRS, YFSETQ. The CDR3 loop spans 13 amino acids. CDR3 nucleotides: TGCGCCAGCAGCTTGGCGGAGGGGGAGACCCAGTACTTC. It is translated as CASSLAEGETQYF.

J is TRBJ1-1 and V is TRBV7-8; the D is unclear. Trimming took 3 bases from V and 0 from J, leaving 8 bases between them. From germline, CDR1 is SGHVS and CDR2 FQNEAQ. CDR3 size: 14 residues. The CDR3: CASSFLSLNTEAFF. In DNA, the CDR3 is TGTGCCAGCAGCTTCCTAAGCCTGAACACTGAAGCTTTCTTT.

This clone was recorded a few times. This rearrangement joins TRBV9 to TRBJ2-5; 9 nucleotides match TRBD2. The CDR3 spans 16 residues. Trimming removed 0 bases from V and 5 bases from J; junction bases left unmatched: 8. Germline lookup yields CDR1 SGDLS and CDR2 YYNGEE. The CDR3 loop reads CASSVEPAGGGETQYF. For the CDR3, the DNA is TGTGCCAGCAGCGTAGAGCCTGCGGGAGGGGGGGAGACCCAGTACTTC. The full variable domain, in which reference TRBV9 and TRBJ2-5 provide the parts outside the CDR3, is DSGVTQTPKHLITATGQRVTLRCSPRSGDLSVYWYQQSLDQGLQFLIQYYNGEERAKGNILERFSAQQFPDLHSELNLSSLELGDSALYFCASSVEPAGGGETQYFGPGTRLLVL.

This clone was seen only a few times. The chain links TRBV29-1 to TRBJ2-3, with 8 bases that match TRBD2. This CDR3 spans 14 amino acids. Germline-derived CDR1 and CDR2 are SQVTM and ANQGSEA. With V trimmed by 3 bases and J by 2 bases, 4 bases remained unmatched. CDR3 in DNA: TGCAGCGTTGATTCAGGACTAGCCACAGATACGCAGTATTTT. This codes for CSVDSGLATDTQYF.

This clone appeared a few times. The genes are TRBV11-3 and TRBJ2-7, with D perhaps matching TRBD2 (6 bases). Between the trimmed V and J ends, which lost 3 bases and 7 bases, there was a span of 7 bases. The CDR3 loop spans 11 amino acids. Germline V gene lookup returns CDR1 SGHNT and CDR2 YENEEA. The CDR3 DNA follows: TGTGCCAGCAGCTTTCGGGGGGAGCAGTACTTC. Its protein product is CASSFRGEQYF.

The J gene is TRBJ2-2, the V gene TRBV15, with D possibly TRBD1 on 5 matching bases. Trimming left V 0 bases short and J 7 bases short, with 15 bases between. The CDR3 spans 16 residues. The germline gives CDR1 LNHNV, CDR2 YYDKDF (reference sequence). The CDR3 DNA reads TGTGCCACCAGCAGAGACGTGGGCAGGGTCAGCGGGGAGCTGTTTTTT. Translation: CATSRDVGRVSGELFF.

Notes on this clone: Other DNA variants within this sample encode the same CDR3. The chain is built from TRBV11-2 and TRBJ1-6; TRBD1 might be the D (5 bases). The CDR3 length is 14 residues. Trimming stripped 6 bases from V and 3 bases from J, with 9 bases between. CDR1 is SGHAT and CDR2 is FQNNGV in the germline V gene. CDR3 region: CASSSGHYNSPLHF. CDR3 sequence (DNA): TGTGCCAGCAGTTCCGGACACTATAATTCACCCCTCCACTTT.

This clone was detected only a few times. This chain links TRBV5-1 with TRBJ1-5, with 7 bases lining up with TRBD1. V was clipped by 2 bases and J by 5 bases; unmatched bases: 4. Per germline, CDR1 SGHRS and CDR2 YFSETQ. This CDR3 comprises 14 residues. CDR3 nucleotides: TGCGCCAGCAGCTTAGGGACAGACCATCAGCCCCAGCATTTT. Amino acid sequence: CASSLGTDHQPQHF.

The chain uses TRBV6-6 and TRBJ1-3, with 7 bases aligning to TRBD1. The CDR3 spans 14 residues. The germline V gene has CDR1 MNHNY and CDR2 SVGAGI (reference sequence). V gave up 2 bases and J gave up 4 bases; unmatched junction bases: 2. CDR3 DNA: TGTGCCAGCAGTTACGGGACAGAGGGAAACACCATATATTTT. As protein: CASSYGTEGNTIYF.

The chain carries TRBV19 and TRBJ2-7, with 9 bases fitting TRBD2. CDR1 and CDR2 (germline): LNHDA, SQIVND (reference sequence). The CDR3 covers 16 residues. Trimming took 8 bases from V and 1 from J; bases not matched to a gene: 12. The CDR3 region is CASCSGSLSRSYEQYF. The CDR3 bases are TGTGCCAGTTGTAGCGGGAGCTTGTCAAGGTCCTACGAGCAGTACTTC.